The 25 T cell receptor beta chains given below trace back to one sample, sequenced in a study of T cells in localized non-small cell lung cancer. TCRdb's copy holds only in-frame clones and misses some; the assay was immunoSEQ multiplex PCR. This sample has roughly 50,000 clones; approximately 89% occur once, and the top ten carry 20%. Material: peripheral blood, obtained before any cancer treatment. All receptors derive from a man aged 40 to 70 with stage I lung adenocarcinoma.

V usage is TRBV5-4 and J usage is TRBJ2-1; D is unclear. The germline V gene has CDR1 SGHNT and CDR2 YYREEE (reference sequence). The CDR3 contains 15 residues. V gave up 4 bases and J gave up 4 bases, with 15 bases separating them. The DNA for the CDR3 is TGTGCCAGCAGCCTTGGTAGTGCGAGATACAATGAGCAGTTCTTC. This gives the protein CASSLGSARYNEQFF.

The CDR3 spells CASSVEAPQVEQFF. For the CDR3, the DNA is TGTGCCAGCAGCGTAGAGGCACCCCAGGTCGAGCAGTTCTTC. The chain recombines TRBV9 with TRBJ2-1; D gene unclear. The CDR3 spans 14 residues. Germline V gene lookup returns CDR1 SGDLS and CDR2 YYNGEE. Deletions cut 0 bases from V and 10 bases from J, with 14 bases between.

J is TRBJ1-2 and V is TRBV6-5; a weak D match, TRBD1 (5 bases). V was cut by 7 bases and J by 7 bases, with 16 bases left in between. Germline CDR1 is MNHEY and CDR2 is SVGAGI. This CDR3 region has 13 residues. Here the CDR3 reads CASTSTIRGGYTF. The CDR3 nucleotides read TGTGCCAGCACCTCCACGATTAGGGGTGGCTACACCTTC.

The gene calls are TRBV7-8 and TRBJ2-7; no firm D call. The CDR3 runs 14 residues. Germline lookup yields CDR1 SGHVS and CDR2 FQNEAQ. Trimming shortened V by 5 bases and J by 0 bases, and 11 bases separated the two germline ends. The CDR3 nucleotides are TGTGCCAGCAGCCCAAGTGAAAGCTCCTACGAGCAGTACTTC. Amino acid sequence: CASSPSESSYEQYF.

The chain combines TRBV5-1 with TRBJ2-7, with D perhaps TRBD2 (6 bases). The V end lost 5 bases, the J end lost 7 bases, and 25 bases lay between the germline ends. There are 16 residues in the CDR3. Per the germline V gene, CDR1 is SGHRS and CDR2 is YFSETQ. The CDR3 bases are TGCGCCAGCAGGACCCGGACGGCTAGCGAGTCAAGTGAGCAGTACTTC. Translated, it gives CASRTRTASESSEQYF.

The chain uses TRBV5-4 and TRBJ2-7, with no clear D. Per germline, CDR1 SGHNT and CDR2 YYREEE (reference sequence). The CDR3 spans 13 residues. Trimming shortened V by 2 bases and J by 0 bases, and 6 bases separated the two germline ends. The CDR3 is CASSLTDSYEQYF. Written as DNA, the CDR3 is TGTGCCAGCAGCTTAACAGACTCCTACGAGCAGTACTTC.

The genes are TRBV7-3 and TRBJ2-7; D not resolved. Germline values: CDR1 SGHTA, CDR2 FQGTGA. V lost 1 base, J lost 4 bases, and 8 bases lay in between. The CDR3 extends over 13 amino acids. Here the CDR3 reads CASSLNSWYEQYF. The CDR3 nucleotides read TGTGCCAGCAGCTTAAATTCGTGGTACGAGCAGTACTTC.

This clone was picked up one time. The chain links TRBV4-2 to TRBJ1-2, with 8 bases aligning to TRBD1. Germline CDR1 and CDR2: LGHNA and YNFKEQ. Germline trimming cut 0 bases from V and 4 bases from J; bases unmatched to any gene: 7. The CDR3 runs 16 residues. The CDR3 DNA reads TGTGCCAGCAGCCAAGATACGGCAGGGGGCGCCTATGGCTACACCTTC. It encodes CASSQDTAGGAYGYTF.

This chain uses TRBV5-5 with TRBJ2-7, with D unresolved. In germline, CDR1 is SGHKS, CDR2 YYEKEE (reference sequence). The CDR3 contains 13 residues. Between the trimmed V and J ends, which lost 4 bases and 3 bases, there was a span of 11 bases. In DNA form, the CDR3 reads TGTGCCAGCAGCCAAGAGTATTTCTACGAGCAGTACTTC. Translating it yields CASSQEYFYEQYF.

V and J are TRBV4-3 and TRBJ2-7; TRBD1 matches at 8 bases. The CDR3 is 15 residues long. V trimming: 2 bases; J trimming: 2 bases; junction bases outside the gene matches: 5. Germline values: CDR1 LGHNA, CDR2 YSLEER. The CDR3 loop is CASSQSDRGTYEQYF. CDR3 nucleotide sequence: TGCGCCAGCAGCCAATCAGACAGGGGCACCTACGAGCAGTACTTC.

The chain has TRBV4-1 and TRBJ2-7; no clear D. This CDR3 spans 13 amino acids. Germline CDR1 and CDR2: MGHRA and YSYEKL. Deletions cut 0 bases from V and 3 bases from J, with 6 bases between. The CDR3 reads CASSQDKYYEQYF. CDR3 in DNA: TGCGCCAGCAGCCAAGACAAGTACTACGAGCAGTACTTC.

The chain combines TRBV2 with TRBJ2-3; D call uncertain. Germline values: CDR1 SNHLY, CDR2 FYNNEI. Trimming took 4 bases from V and 0 from J, leaving 8 bases between them. This CDR3 is built from 14 residues. CDR3: CASSVTISTDTQYF. CDR3 DNA: TGTGCCAGCAGTGTGACAATAAGCACAGATACGCAGTATTTT.

The chain carries TRBV19 and TRBJ2-1, with D possibly TRBD1 on 8 matching bases. Germline V lookup: CDR1 LNHDA, CDR2 SQIVND (reference sequence). Trimming shortened V by 2 bases and J by 6 bases, and 20 bases separated the two germline ends. The CDR3 loop spans 17 amino acids. CDR3 sequence (DNA): TGTGCCAGTAGTATAACACACAGGGGGGGGCCGGGCAATGAGCAGTTCTTC. Protein: CASSITHRGGPGNEQFF.

This chain links TRBV27 with TRBJ1-5; D gene unclear. The CDR3 is made up of 16 amino acids. Germline V gene data show CDR1 as MNHEY and CDR2 as SMNVEV (reference sequence). V dropped 4 bases and J dropped 3 bases, with 16 bases sitting between them. CDR3 residues: CASSSDPRQINQPQHF. The CDR3 DNA is TGTGCCAGCAGTTCCGACCCCCGTCAGATCAATCAGCCCCAGCATTTT.

The chain has TRBV7-9 and TRBJ2-1; D is possibly TRBD1 (6 bases). The CDR3 runs to 18 residues. Trimming removed 5 bases from V and 6 bases from J, with 26 bases in between. Germline V gene data show CDR1 as SEHNR and CDR2 as FQNEAQ (reference sequence). The CDR3 reads CASSPPSSSERGTNEQFF. CDR3 DNA sequence: TGTGCCAGCAGCCCTCCAAGTAGTTCAGAGAGGGGGACCAATGAGCAGTTCTTC.

The CDR3 region is CAISESTSGPYEQYF. CDR3 DNA: TGTGCCATCAGTGAGTCAACTAGCGGACCCTACGAGCAGTACTTC. V is TRBV10-3 and J is TRBJ2-7; 8 bases fit TRBD2. The CDR3 runs to 15 residues. The V and J ends lost 0 bases and 2 bases, in that order; junction bases with no gene match: 3. The V gene's germline CDR1 is ENHRY and CDR2 SYGVKD.

The chain is built from TRBV19 and TRBJ2-7; D remains unclear. The CDR3 is made up of 12 amino acids. Trimming stripped 10 bases from V and 5 bases from J, with 15 bases between. Germline values: CDR1 LNHDA, CDR2 SQIVND (reference sequence). CDR3 region: CATLGLNDEQYF. The CDR3 nucleotides are TGTGCCACCCTTGGGTTAAATGACGAGCAGTACTTC.

The rearrangement uses TRBV5-8 and TRBJ1-2; the match to TRBD1 covers 8 bases. The CDR3 runs 13 residues. The J segment lost 8 bases and the V segment lost 4 bases, leaving 7 bases of the junction unmatched. Germline V gives CDR1 SGHTS, CDR2 YDEGEE. CDR3 nucleotides: TGTGCCAGCAGCCCGGGACAGGTTGAGGGCTACACCTTC. It specifies CASSPGQVEGYTF.

The chain uses TRBV7-9 and TRBJ2-7; 10 bases are shared with TRBD2. The CDR3 totals 15 residues. Germline assignment: CDR1 SEHNR and CDR2 FQNEAQ (reference sequence). Unmatched junction bases numbered 4, after V lost 4 bases and J lost 1 base. DNA of the CDR3: TGTGCCAGCAGCTCCACTAGCGGGAATTCCTACGAGCAGTACTTC. Its translation: CASSSTSGNSYEQYF.

The genes are TRBV11-2 and TRBJ1-1; D uncertain. Germline values: CDR1 SGHAT, CDR2 FQNNGV. The CDR3 has 13 residues. Trimming stripped 2 bases from V and 5 bases from J, with 9 bases between. The CDR3 sequence is CASSLTRGTEAFF. The CDR3 nucleotides read TGTGCCAGCAGCTTAACCAGAGGTACTGAAGCTTTCTTT.

The chain couples TRBV21-1 to TRBJ1-5; the DNA was not used to check the table's D call, TRBD1. TRBV21-1 corresponds to a pseudogene. This CDR3 comprises 15 residues. Written as DNA, the CDR3 is TGTGCCAGCCTAGATCAGGGGGCATATAGTCAGCCCCAGCATTTT. Amino acid sequence: CASLDQGAYSQPQHF.

The genes are TRBV11-3 and TRBJ2-2, with unresolved D. CDR3 length equals 17 residues. Trimming took off 2 bases at V and 0 bases at J, with 13 bases between the two ends. In germline, CDR1 is SGHNT, CDR2 YENEEA. Here the CDR3 reads CASSLRLRPTNTGELFF. For the CDR3, the DNA is TGTGCCAGCAGCTTAAGATTAAGGCCTACGAACACCGGGGAGCTGTTTTTT.

The genes are TRBV5-1 and TRBJ2-7, with 7 bases matching TRBD2. Germline V gene lookup returns CDR1 SGHRS and CDR2 YFSETQ. V trimming: 1 base; J trimming: 2 bases; junction bases outside the gene matches: 9. The CDR3 is 16 residues long. The CDR3, as DNA: TGCGCCAGCAGCTTGTACGTTGCGGGAGCAACCTACGAGCAGTACTTC. The encoded protein is CASSLYVAGATYEQYF.

The CDR3 loop reads CASSRDILSDEQFF. The DNA of the CDR3 is TGTGCCAGCAGCCGGGACATTCTTAGCGATGAGCAGTTCTTC. V gene TRBV6-5 combines with J gene TRBJ2-1; D may be TRBD1 (6 bases). The CDR3 covers 14 residues. CDR1 and CDR2 from the germline V gene are MNHEY and SVGAGI. Trimming took 6 bases from V and 8 from J, leaving 17 bases between them.

The rearrangement uses TRBV21-1 and TRBJ2-2; no check of the table's D call, TRBD2, against the DNA was made. TRBV21-1 is an annotated pseudogene. The CDR3 length is 22 residues. CDR3 residues: CASSGETTPRQTVVANTGELFF. CDR3 nucleotide sequence: TGTGCCAGCAGCGGGGAGACGACCCCCAGACAAACAGTAGTTGCGAACACCGGGGAGCTGTTTTTT.